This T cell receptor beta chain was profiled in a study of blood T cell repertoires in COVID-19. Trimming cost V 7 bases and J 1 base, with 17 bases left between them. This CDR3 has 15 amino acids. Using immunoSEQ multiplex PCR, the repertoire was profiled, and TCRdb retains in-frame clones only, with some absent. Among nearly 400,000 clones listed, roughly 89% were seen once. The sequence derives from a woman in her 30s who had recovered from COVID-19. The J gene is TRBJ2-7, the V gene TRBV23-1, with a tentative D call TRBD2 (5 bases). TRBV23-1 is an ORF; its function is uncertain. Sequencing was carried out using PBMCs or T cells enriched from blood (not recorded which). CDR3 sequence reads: CASTPGVPFSYEQYF. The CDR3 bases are TGCGCCAGCACCCCCGGGGTCCCCTTTTCCTACGAGCAGTACTTC.